A single sample gave rise to the 15 T cell receptor beta chains below, sequenced in a study of shared clonotypes between healthy human individuals. TCRdb keeps only in-frame clones here, not all; method: immunoSEQ multiplex PCR. Of roughly 2,000,000 clones in the sample, about 94% are singletons; the top ten hold around 1.7%. Naivety among CD8 cells was defined by CD45RO negativity and positive CCR7 selection, thereby excluding terminally differentiated effector memory CD45RA+ cells. The specimen sequenced was naive CD8+ T cells from PBMCs. These receptors came from a man between 18 and 29 years old in good health. Some clones in this sample may be carry-over from other donors' samples.

In this sample, this clone turned up once. V usage is TRBV5-1 and J usage is TRBJ2-5, with 11 bases fitting TRBD2. CDR3 length: 18 amino acids. With V trimmed by 0 bases and J by 5 bases, 12 bases remained unmatched. Germline CDR1 and CDR2: SGHRS and YFSETQ. CDR3 DNA sequence: TGCGCCAGCAGCTTGGACCCGACTAGCGGGGAATTGTGGGAGACCCAGTACTTC. Protein: CASSLDPTSGELWETQYF.

Worth noting for this clone: Because the CDR3's place on the DNA is in doubt, the DNA is left out and the CDR3 is given as listed by TCRdb. The J gene is TRBJ2-3, the V gene TRBV11-2; the table's D call, TRBD2, was not checked against the DNA. CDR1 and CDR2 (germline): SGHAT, FQNNGV. The CDR3 totals 13 residues, both ends included. The CDR3 here is CASSPTLGTGVDF.

The rearrangement joins TRBV7-2 to TRBJ2-5; perhaps D is TRBD1 or TRBD2 (6 bases each). V was trimmed by 4 bases and J by 4 bases, leaving 10 bases between them. The germline gives CDR1 SGHTA, CDR2 FQGNSA. This CDR3 spans 13 amino acids. CDR3 residues: CASSSRGAETQYF. The CDR3 DNA is TGTGCCAGCAGCTCTAGGGGGGCAGAGACCCAGTACTTC.

The chain has TRBV5-1 and TRBJ2-2, with D tentatively TRBD1 (6 bases). Per the germline V gene, CDR1 is SGHRS and CDR2 is YFSETQ. The CDR3 is 15 residues long. Trimming took off 3 bases at V and 6 bases at J, with 15 bases between the two ends. As DNA, the CDR3 is TGCGCCAGCAGCTCCAGCTACAGGGACCCCGGGGAGCTGTTTTTT. Translating it yields CASSSSYRDPGELFF.

This clone occurred once. The chain uses TRBV19 and TRBJ2-2, with 7 bases that match TRBD2. Germline lookup yields CDR1 LNHDA and CDR2 SQIVND (reference sequence). The CDR3 consists of 17 residues. After removal of 6 bases from V and 1 base from J, the junction contained 11 bases not matched to a gene. CDR3 loop: CASSPFRAGVNTGELFF. The DNA for the CDR3 is TGTGCCAGTAGCCCCTTTCGTGCGGGGGTGAACACCGGGGAGCTGTTTTTT.

The rearrangement uses TRBV5-4 and TRBJ2-1, with D perhaps assigned TRBD1 or TRBD2 (5 bases each). Per germline, CDR1 SGHNT and CDR2 YYREEE (reference sequence). V was pared by 4 bases and J by 10 bases, with 21 bases between. The CDR3 totals 15 residues. CDR3 sequence: CASSPTPGPGGEQFF. In DNA, the CDR3 is TGTGCCAGCAGCCCAACGCCAGGGCCCGGAGGCGAGCAGTTCTTC.

This clone was picked up one time. The V call is TRBV30, the J call TRBJ1-6; tentative D call: TRBD1 (5 bases). The CDR3 consists of 14 residues. CDR1 and CDR2 (germline): GTSNPN, SVGIG (reference sequence). Trimming cost V 6 bases and J 7 bases, with 16 bases left between them. The CDR3 DNA sequence: TGTGCCTGCTATACGGCAGGGATCAATTCACCCCTCCACTTT. It specifies CACYTAGINSPLHF. Combining the CDR3 with reference TRBV30 and TRBJ1-6 gives the whole variable domain SQTIHQWPATLVQPVGSPLSLECTVEGTSNPNLYWYRQAAGRGLQLLFYSVGIGQISSEVPQNLSASRPQDRQFILSSKKLLLSDSGFYLCACYTAGINSPLHFGNGTRLTVT.

The genes are TRBV30 and TRBJ2-5; 11 bases match TRBD2. The CDR3 is 15 residues long. V lost 1 base to trimming and J lost 4 bases; unmatched junction nucleotides: 5. Per the germline V gene, CDR1 is GTSNPN and CDR2 is SVGIG (reference sequence). The CDR3 DNA is TGTGCCTGGAGTGATATAGGGACTAGCGGAGAGACCCAGTACTTC. Translated: CAWSDIGTSGETQYF.

V is TRBV4-1 and J is TRBJ2-5, with 7 nucleotides matching TRBD2. Trimming cost V 7 bases and J 1 base; bases outside gene matches: 15. This CDR3 comprises 17 residues. Germline V gene lookup returns CDR1 MGHRA and CDR2 YSYEKL. The CDR3 DNA is TGCGCCAGCACTCCTAATTCAGCGGGGAGGGCCCAAGAGACCCAGTACTTC. It is translated as CASTPNSAGRAQETQYF.

This clone was seen a single time. The sample contains more than one DNA sequence encoding this CDR3. The chain employs TRBV11-2 and TRBJ2-7; D remains ambiguous. The CDR3 totals 13 residues. Germline V CDR1 and CDR2: SGHAT, FQNNGV. V was cut by 5 bases and J by 3 bases, with 11 bases left in between. CDR3 region: CASSLGPGYEQYF. The CDR3 DNA reads TGTGCCAGCAGCCTCGGGCCTGGCTACGAGCAGTACTTC.

The chain couples TRBV19 to TRBJ2-7; TRBD1 agrees at 8 bases. Germline assignment: CDR1 LNHDA and CDR2 SQIVND (reference sequence). This CDR3 region has 14 residues. Trimming took 6 bases from V and 4 from J; bases not matched to a gene: 8. The CDR3 here is CASSPRDRFYEQYF. The CDR3 nucleotides read TGTGCCAGTAGCCCTCGGGACAGGTTTTACGAGCAGTACTTC.

The chain is built from TRBV6-1 and TRBJ1-5; 7 positions match TRBD1. Germline V CDR1 and CDR2: MNHNS, SASEGT. This CDR3 is built from 16 residues. V shed 3 bases and J 7 bases; nucleotides not matched to a gene: 12. CDR3 bases: TGTGCCAGCAGTGATCAGGGACAGAGGATAGGCCAGCCCCAGCATTTT. This sequence encodes CASSDQGQRIGQPQHF.

This clone was found once. The chain links TRBV5-5 to TRBJ2-7; D is unresolved. There are 16 residues in the CDR3. The ends were cut back, 1 base at V and 1 base at J, with 15 bases in the middle. Germline V gene data show CDR1 as SGHKS and CDR2 as YYEKEE (reference sequence). The CDR3 nucleotides are TGTGCCAGCAGCTTGTTGGAGACCCCCAGGTCCTACGAGCAGTACTTC. This encodes CASSLLETPRSYEQYF.

The rearrangement joins TRBV4-3 to TRBJ1-4; D ambiguous. The CDR3 covers 15 residues. The V gene's germline CDR1 is LGHNA and CDR2 YSLEER. V was clipped by 4 bases and J by 0 bases, with 9 bases between them. In DNA form, the CDR3 reads TGCGCCAGCAGCCGTCTTTCAGCAACTAATGAAAAACTGTTTTTT. Protein sequence: CASSRLSATNEKLFF.

A remark on this clone: This specimen includes other DNA sequences encoding the same CDR3. The chain joins TRBV27 to TRBJ2-2; weak D call: TRBD2 (6 bases). The V gene lost 1 base and the J gene lost 7 bases, with 7 bases spanning the gap. CDR1 is MNHEY, CDR2 SMNVEV, per germline (reference sequence). The CDR3 has 13 amino acids. CDR3 region: CASSLWRGGELFF. In DNA, the CDR3 is TGTGCCAGCAGTTTATGGCGGGGCGGGGAGCTGTTTTTT.